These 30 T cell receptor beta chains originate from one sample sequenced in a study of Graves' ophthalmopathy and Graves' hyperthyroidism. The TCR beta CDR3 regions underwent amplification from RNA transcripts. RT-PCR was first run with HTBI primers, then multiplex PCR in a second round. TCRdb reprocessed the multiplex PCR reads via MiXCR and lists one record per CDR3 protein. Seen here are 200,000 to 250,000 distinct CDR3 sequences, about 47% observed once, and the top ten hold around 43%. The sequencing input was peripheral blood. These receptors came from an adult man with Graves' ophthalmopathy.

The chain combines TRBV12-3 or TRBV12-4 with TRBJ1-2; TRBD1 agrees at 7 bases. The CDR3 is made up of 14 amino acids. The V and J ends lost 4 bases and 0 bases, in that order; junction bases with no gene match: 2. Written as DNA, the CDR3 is TGTGCCAGCAGTTCCCAGGGGGCTAACTATGGCTACACCTTC. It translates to CASSSQGANYGYTF.

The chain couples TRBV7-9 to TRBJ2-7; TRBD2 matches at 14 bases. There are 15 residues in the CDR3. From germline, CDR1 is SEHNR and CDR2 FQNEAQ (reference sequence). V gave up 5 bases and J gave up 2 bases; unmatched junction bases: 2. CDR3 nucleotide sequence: TGTGCCAGCAGCCGGGGACTAGCGGGGGCCTACGAGCAGTACTTC. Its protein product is CASSRGLAGAYEQYF.

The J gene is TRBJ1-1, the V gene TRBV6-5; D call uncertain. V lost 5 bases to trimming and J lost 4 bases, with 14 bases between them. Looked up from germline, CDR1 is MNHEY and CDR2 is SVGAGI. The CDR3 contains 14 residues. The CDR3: CASSEEKTGTEAFF. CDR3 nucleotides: TGTGCCAGCAGTGAAGAAAAGACGGGCACTGAAGCTTTCTTT.

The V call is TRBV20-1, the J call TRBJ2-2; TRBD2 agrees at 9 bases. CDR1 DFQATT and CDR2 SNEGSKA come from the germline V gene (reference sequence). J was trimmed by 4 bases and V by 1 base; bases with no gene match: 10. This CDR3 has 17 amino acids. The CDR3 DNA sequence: TGCAGTGCTAGAGTAGTCGGCGGGGGGGCCGGCACCGGGGAGCTGTTTTTT. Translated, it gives CSARVVGGGAGTGELFF.

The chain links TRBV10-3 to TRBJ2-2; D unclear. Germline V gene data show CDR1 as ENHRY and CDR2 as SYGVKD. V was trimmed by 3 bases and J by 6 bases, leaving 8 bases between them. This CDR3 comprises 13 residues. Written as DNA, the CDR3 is TGTGCCATCAGTGAAAAGGGTCCCGGGGAGCTGTTTTTT. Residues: CAISEKGPGELFF.

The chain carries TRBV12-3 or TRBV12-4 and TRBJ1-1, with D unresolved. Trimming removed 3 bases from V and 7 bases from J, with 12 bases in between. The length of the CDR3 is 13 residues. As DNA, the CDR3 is TGTGCCAGCAGTTTTAGGAGGACGGTTGAAGCTTTCTTT. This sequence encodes CASSFRRTVEAFF.

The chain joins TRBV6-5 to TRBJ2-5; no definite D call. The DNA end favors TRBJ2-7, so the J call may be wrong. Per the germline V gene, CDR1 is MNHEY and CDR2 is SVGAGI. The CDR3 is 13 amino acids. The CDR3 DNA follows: TGTGCCAGCAGTTACAGTGGCAGTTCCGAGCAGTACTTC. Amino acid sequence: CASSYSGSSEQYF.

The CDR3 spells CSAVRDRYEQYF. The CDR3 bases are TGCAGTGCTGTCCGGGACAGGTACGAGCAGTACTTC. The chain is built from TRBV20-1 and TRBJ2-7; TRBD1 matches 8 bases. This CDR3 has 12 amino acids. The J segment lost 4 bases and the V segment lost 5 bases, leaving 4 bases of the junction unmatched. In germline, CDR1 is DFQATT, CDR2 SNEGSKA (reference sequence).

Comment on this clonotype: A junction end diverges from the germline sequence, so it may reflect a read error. The CDR3 nucleotides are TGTGCCAGCAGCTTAGGGGAATCCGGGCCCCGGCTTTTT. This sequence encodes CASSLGESGPRLF. The rearrangement links TRBV7-2 to TRBJ1-5; D call uncertain. The CDR3 extends over 13 amino acids. Germline CDR1 SGHTA, CDR2 FQGNSA.

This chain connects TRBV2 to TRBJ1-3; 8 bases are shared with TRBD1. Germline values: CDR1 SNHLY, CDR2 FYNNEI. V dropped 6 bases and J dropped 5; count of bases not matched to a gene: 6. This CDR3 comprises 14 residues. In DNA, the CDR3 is TGTGCCAGCAGCCGACAGGGGCTCCGAAACACCATATATTTT. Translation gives CASSRQGLRNTIYF.

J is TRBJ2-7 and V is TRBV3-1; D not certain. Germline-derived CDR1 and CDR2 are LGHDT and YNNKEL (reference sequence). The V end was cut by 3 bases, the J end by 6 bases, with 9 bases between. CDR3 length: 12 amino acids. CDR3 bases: TGTGCCAGCAGCCACCTTTCGGGCGAGCAGTACTTC. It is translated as CASSHLSGEQYF.

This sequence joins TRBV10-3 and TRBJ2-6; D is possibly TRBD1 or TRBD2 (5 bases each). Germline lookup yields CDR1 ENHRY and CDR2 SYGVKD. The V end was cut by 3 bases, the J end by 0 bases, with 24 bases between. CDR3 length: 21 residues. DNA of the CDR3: TGTGCCATCAGTGACCGGGGCCCCCTCACTCATAACCCCTCTGGGGCCAACGTCCTGACTTTC. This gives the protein CAISDRGPLTHNPSGANVLTF.

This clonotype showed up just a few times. The CDR3 DNA reads as TGTGCCAGCAACCTAGGGCAGGGGGAAGAGACCCAGTACTTC. Translating gives CASNLGQGEETQYF. The V call is TRBV7-9, the J call TRBJ2-5, with 7 bases that match TRBD1. Germline V CDR1 and CDR2: SEHNR, FQNEAQ (reference sequence). CDR3 length: 14 amino acids. V lost 7 bases and J lost 3; bases outside the gene matches: 8.

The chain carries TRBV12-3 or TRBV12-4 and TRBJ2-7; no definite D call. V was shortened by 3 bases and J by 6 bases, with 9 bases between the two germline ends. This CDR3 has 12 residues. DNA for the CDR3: TGTGCCAGCAGTTTGGCGGCCCGCGAGCAGTACTTC. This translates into CASSLAAREQYF.

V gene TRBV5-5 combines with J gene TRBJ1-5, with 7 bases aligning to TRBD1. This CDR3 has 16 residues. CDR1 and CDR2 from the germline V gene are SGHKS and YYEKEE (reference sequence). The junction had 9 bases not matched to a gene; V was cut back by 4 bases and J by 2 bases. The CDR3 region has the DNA TGTGCCAGCAGCCCATCGGGTGGACAGGGCAATCAGCCCCAGCATTTT. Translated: CASSPSGGQGNQPQHF.

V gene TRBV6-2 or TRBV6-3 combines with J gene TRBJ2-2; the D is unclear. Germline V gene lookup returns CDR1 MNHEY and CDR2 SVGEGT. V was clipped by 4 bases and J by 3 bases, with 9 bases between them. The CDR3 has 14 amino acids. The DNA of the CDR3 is TGTGCCAGCAGTTCCAAGACCCACACCGGGGAGCTGTTTTTT. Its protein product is CASSSKTHTGELFF.

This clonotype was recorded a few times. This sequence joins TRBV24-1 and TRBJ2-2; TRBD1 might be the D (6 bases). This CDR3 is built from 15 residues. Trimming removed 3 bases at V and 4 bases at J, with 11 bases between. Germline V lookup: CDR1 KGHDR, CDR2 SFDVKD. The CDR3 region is CATSDEYRATGELFF. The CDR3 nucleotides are TGTGCCACCAGTGATGAGTACAGGGCCACCGGGGAGCTGTTTTTT.

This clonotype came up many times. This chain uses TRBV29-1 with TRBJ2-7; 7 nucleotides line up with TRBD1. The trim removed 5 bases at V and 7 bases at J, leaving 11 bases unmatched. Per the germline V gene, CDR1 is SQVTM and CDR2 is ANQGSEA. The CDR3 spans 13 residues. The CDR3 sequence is CSVSGGQVREQYF. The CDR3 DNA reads TGCAGCGTTTCCGGAGGACAGGTTCGGGAGCAGTACTTC.

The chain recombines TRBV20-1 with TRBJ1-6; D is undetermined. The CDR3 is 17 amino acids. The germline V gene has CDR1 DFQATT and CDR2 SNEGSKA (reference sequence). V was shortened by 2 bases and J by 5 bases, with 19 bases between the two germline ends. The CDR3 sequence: CSARTPLGHIHNSPLHF. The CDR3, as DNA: TGCAGTGCTAGAACTCCTTTGGGCCACATTCATAATTCACCCCTCCACTTT.

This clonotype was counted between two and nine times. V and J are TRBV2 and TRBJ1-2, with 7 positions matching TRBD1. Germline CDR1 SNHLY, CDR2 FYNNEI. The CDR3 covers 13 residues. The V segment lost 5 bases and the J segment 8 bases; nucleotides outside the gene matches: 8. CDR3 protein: CASSYPGGMGYTF. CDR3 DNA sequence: TGTGCCAGCAGTTACCCAGGGGGAATGGGCTACACCTTC.

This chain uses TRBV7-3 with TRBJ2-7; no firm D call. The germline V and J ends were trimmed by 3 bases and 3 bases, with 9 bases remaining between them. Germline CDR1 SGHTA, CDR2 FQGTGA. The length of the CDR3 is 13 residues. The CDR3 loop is CASSFGPRYEQYF. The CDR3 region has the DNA TGTGCCAGCAGCTTTGGACCCCGCTACGAGCAGTACTTC.

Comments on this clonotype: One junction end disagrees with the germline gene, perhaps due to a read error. CDR3 residues: CASSRPGPPGETQYF. CDR3 DNA: TGTGCCAGCAGTCGTCCCGGACCTCCGGGGGAGACCCAGTACTTC. The chain is built from TRBV24-1 and TRBJ2-5, with D perhaps matching TRBD2 (5 bases). This CDR3 region has 15 residues. Germline CDR1 KGHDR, CDR2 SFDVKD.

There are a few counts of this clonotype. DNA of the CDR3: TGTGCCAGCAGTCCTAACCGGGAAGGCTATGGCTACACCTTC. Translating gives CASSPNREGYGYTF. The rearrangement uses TRBV12-3 or TRBV12-4 and TRBJ1-2; unclear D gene. V lost 5 bases to trimming and J lost 4 bases, with 14 bases between them. CDR3 length equals 14 residues.

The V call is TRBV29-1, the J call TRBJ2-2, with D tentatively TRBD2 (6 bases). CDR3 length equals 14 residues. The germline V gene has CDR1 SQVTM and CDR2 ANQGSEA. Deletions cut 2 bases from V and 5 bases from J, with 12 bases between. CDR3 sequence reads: CSVESPGETGELFF. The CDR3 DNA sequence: TGCAGCGTTGAAAGTCCGGGGGAAACCGGGGAGCTGTTTTTT.

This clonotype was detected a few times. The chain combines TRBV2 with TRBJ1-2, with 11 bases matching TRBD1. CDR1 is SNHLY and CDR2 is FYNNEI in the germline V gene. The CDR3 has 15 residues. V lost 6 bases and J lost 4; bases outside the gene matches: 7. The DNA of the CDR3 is TGTGCCAGCAGAGCGGGGACAGGGGGTAGCTATGGCTACACCTTC. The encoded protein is CASRAGTGGSYGYTF.

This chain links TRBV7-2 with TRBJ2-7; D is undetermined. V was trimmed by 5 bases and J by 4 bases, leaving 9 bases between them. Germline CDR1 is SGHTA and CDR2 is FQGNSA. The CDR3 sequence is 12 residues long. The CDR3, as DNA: TGTGCCAGCAGCGCCATGGGTTACGAGCAGTACTTC. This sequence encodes CASSAMGYEQYF.

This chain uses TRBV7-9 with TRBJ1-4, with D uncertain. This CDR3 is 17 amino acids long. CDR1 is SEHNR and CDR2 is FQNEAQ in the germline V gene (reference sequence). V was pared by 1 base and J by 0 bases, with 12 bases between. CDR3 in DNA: TGTGCCAGCAGCTTAGAGGTTCACTTCGCAACTAATGAAAAACTGTTTTTT. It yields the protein CASSLEVHFATNEKLFF.

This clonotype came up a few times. This chain's CDR3 is CASTPGSPLHF. The CDR3 DNA reads as TGTGCCAGCACGCCGGGATCACCCCTCCACTTT. This sequence joins TRBV6-1 and TRBJ1-6; D remains ambiguous. The CDR3 has 11 amino acids. V lost 7 bases to trimming and J lost 10 bases, with 8 bases between them. CDR1 MNHNS and CDR2 SASEGT come from the germline V gene.

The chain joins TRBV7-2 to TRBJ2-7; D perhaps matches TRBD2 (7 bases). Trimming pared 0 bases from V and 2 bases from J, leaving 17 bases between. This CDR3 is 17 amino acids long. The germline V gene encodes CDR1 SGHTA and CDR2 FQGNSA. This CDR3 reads CASSLAAGRGRTYEQYF. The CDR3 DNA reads TGTGCCAGCAGCTTAGCGGCTGGGCGGGGGCGTACCTACGAGCAGTACTTC.

The DNA of the CDR3 is TGTGCCAGCAGCCCGAGCGGGGGCGGAACCGGGGAGCTGTTTTTT. It specifies CASSPSGGGTGELFF. The chain carries TRBV7-6 and TRBJ2-2; 8 bases agree with TRBD2. CDR3 length equals 15 residues. Germline assignment: CDR1 SGHVS and CDR2 FNYEAQ. The junction had 7 bases not matched to a gene; V was cut back by 5 bases and J by 5 bases.